The 9 T cell receptor beta chains reported below all come from one sample, sequenced in a study of metastatic and nonmetastatic thyroid tumors. TCRdb re-clonotyped the PCR reads via MiXCR. The sample records 35,000 to 50,000 clones, around a fifth being singletons. No patient had received any treatment before thyroid surgery. The sequenced material came from blood. These receptors all stem from a female donor with papillary thyroid cancer or a benign thyroid nodule (not recorded which). Some clones in this sample may be carry-over from other donors' samples.

As concerns this clone: At one end, the junction sequence differs from germline, possibly due to a read error. The CDR3: CASSGLSGATWELFF. The DNA for the CDR3 is TGTGCCAGCAGCGGTCTGAGCGGGGCCACCTGGGAGCTGTTTTTT. The chain has TRBV7-8 and TRBJ2-2; 7 nucleotides align to TRBD2. This CDR3 has 15 residues. Germline-derived CDR1 and CDR2 are SGHVS and FQNEAQ.

About this clone: Other DNA sequences from this sample encode an identical CDR3 as well. The V and J genes are TRBV27 and TRBJ1-1; D not resolved. The germline V gene encodes CDR1 MNHEY and CDR2 SMNVEV (reference sequence). Deletions cut 6 bases from V and 3 bases from J, with 17 bases between. The CDR3 loop spans 15 amino acids. The CDR3 protein is CASSSPGGEDTEAFF. DNA of the CDR3: TGTGCCAGCAGCTCCCCCGGTGGGGAAGACACTGAAGCTTTCTTT.

This clone appeared a few times. The rearrangement joins TRBV19 to TRBJ1-5, with TRBD1 as a possible D gene (5 bases). Germline CDR1 and CDR2: LNHDA and SQIVND (reference sequence). The CDR3 totals 16 residues. Trimming pared 6 bases from V and 6 bases from J, leaving 21 bases between. The DNA of the CDR3 is TGTGCCAGTAGATCCAGGGCGATTGGGAAAGCTCAGCCCCAGCATTTT. Translation: CASRSRAIGKAQPQHF.

A remark on this clone: One end of the junction is discordant with germline, which a read error may explain. CDR3 coding DNA: TGCAGTGTTAATAGCGGTACAAGCACAGATAGGCAGTATTTT. It yields the protein CSVNSGTSTDRQYF. The J gene is TRBJ2-3, the V gene TRBV29-1; tentatively, D is TRBD2 (6 bases). CDR1 and CDR2 (germline): SQVTM, ANQGSEA. This CDR3 region has 14 residues.

Only a few counts were recorded for this clone. The J gene is TRBJ2-7, the V gene TRBV2, with TRBD2 as a possible D gene (6 bases). Germline assignment: CDR1 SNHLY and CDR2 FYNNEI. The V and J ends lost 7 bases and 7 bases respectively, with 8 bases between them. The CDR3 spans 10 residues. CDR3 sequence reads: CASIAVEQYF. The CDR3 bases are TGTGCCAGCATAGCGGTTGAGCAGTACTTC.

This clone was recorded at least ten times. Other nucleotide sequences from this sample produce the same CDR3. The gene calls are TRBV28 and TRBJ1-3; no definite D call. V dropped 1 base and J dropped 9 bases, with 7 bases sitting between them. Germline CDR1 and CDR2: MDHEN and SYDVKM. The CDR3 length is 12 residues. The DNA for the CDR3 is TGTGCCAGCAGTTTATCCACGAGCACCATATATTTT. It is translated as CASSLSTSTIYF.

This clone occurred many times. The rearrangement links TRBV7-9 to TRBJ1-2; D gene uncertain. CDR1 is SEHNR, CDR2 FQNEAQ, per germline (reference sequence). Trimming pared 1 base from V and 6 bases from J, leaving 12 bases between. The CDR3 loop spans 14 amino acids. The CDR3 sequence is CASSLDLAGDGYTF. The CDR3 nucleotides read TGTGCCAGCAGCTTAGATTTGGCAGGAGATGGCTACACCTTC.

This clone was counted at least ten times. The chain uses TRBV5-6 and TRBJ2-3; D perhaps matches TRBD1 (5 bases). The CDR3 loop spans 13 amino acids. Germline V lookup: CDR1 SGHDT, CDR2 YYEEEE. V lost 4 bases and J 5 bases, leaving 11 bases between the germline ends. The CDR3 spells CASSERGGDTQYF. The CDR3 DNA sequence: TGTGCCAGCAGCGAAAGGGGTGGAGATACGCAGTATTTT. The full variable domain, with the rest looked up from reference TRBV5-6 and TRBJ2-3, is DAGVTQSPTHLIKTRGQQVTLRCSPKSGHDTVSWYQQALGQGPQFIFQYYEEEERQRGNFPDRFSGHQFPNYSSELNVNALLLGDSALYLCASSERGGDTQYFGPGTRLTVL.

Comment on this clone: The junction departs from germline at one end; a sequencing error may be responsible. V usage is TRBV5-1 and J usage is TRBJ2-2; no definite D call. In germline, CDR1 is SGHRS, CDR2 YFSETQ. The CDR3 extends over 15 amino acids. CDR3 coding DNA: TGCGCCAGCAGCTTGGATGTGATCAACACCTGGGAGCTGTTTTTT. This encodes CASSLDVINTWELFF. Together with reference TRBV5-1 and TRBJ2-2, the CDR3 gives the full variable domain: KAGVTQTPRYLIKTRGQQVTLSCSPISGHRSVSWYQQTPGQGLQFLFEYFSETQRNKGNFPGRFSGRQFSNSRSEMNVSTLELGDSALYLCASSLDVINTWELFFGEGSRLTVL.